This TCR beta chain comes out of a study of T cell changes during pregnancy in multiple sclerosis. Germline values: CDR1 MDHEN, CDR2 SYDVKM. V shed 9 bases, J shed 6 bases, and the junction held 7 bases outside the gene matches. The CDR3 covers 14 residues. The assay was immunoSEQ multiplex PCR, and TCRdb's table has in-frame clones only and misses some. In the table there are roughly 12,000 clones, more than 75% of which are singletons. Sequences were derived from CD8+ T cells from peripheral blood mononuclear cells, sampled after pregnancy. The clonotype was recovered from a female donor in good health, enrolled as a control in a pregnancy study. The gene calls are TRBV28 and TRBJ2-1; 11 bases line up with TRBD2. The CDR3 DNA is TGTGCCAGTAACTTAGCGGGAGGGCTCAATGAGCAGTTCTTC. This codes for CASNLAGGLNEQFF.